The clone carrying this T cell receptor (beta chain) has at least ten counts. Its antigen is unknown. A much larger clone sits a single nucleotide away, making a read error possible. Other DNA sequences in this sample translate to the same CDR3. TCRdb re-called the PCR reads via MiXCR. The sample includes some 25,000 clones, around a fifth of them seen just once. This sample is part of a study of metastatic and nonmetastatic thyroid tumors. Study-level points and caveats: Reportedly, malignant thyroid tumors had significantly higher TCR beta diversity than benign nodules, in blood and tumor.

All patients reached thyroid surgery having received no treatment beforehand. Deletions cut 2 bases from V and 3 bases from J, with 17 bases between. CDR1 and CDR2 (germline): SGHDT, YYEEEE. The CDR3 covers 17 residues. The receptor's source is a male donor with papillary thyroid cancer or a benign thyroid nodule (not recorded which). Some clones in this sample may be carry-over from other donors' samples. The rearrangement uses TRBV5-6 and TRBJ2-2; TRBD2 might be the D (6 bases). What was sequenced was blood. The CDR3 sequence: CASSLLSGGPDTGELFF. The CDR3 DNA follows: TGTGCCAGCAGCTTACTATCAGGAGGGCCGGACACCGGGGAGCTGTTTTTT.